This is a list of T cell receptor beta chains from one sample in a study of control samples from healthy donors and cancer patients. Assay used: immunoSEQ multiplex PCR; TCRdb lists only in-frame clones, some missing. The data show about 170,000 clones, with roughly 93% seen just once and roughly 4% held by the top ten. Sequenced material: blood. These receptors all come from a woman aged 55 to 70 in good health. CDR3s include the opening cysteine and the closing phenylalanine or tryptophan. The D gene is left open where the match is weak. Size is omitted from some rows. Given values are once, few, many or a class for expanded clones.

clone size	D gene	V gene	J gene	CDR3 length	CDR3 protein	CDR3 DNA
-	-	TRBV5-1	TRBJ1-5	15	CASSLGDSSNQPQHF	TGCGCCAGCAGCTTGGGAGACAGTAGCAATCAGCCCCAGCATTTT
-	-	TRBV5-1	TRBJ2-3	16	CASSLDVGEGTDTQYF	TGCGCCAGCAGCTTGGACGTGGGGGAGGGCACAGATACGCAGTATTTT
-	TRBD1	TRBV15	TRBJ1-5	15	CATSPDRGRNQPQHF	TGTGCCACCAGCCCCGACAGGGGGCGGAATCAGCCCCAGCATTTT
-	-	TRBV30	TRBJ1-1	13	CAWSVQVRTEAFF	TGTGCCTGGAGTGTACAGGTGAGAACTGAAGCTTTCTTT
-	TRBD1	TRBV11-3	TRBJ2-2	17	CASSSSTGPIWTGELFF	TGTGCCAGCAGCTCATCGACAGGGCCGATTTGGACCGGGGAGCTGTTTTTT
-	TRBD1	TRBV10-1	TRBJ1-5	14	CASSQGGPTQPQHF	TGCGCCAGCAGTCAGGGGGGACCGACGCAGCCCCAGCATTTT
-	-	TRBV4-2	TRBJ2-3	15	CASSQTPGATDTQYF	TGTGCCAGCAGCCAAACACCCGGAGCCACAGATACGCAGTATTTT
-	-	TRBV10-3	TRBJ1-5	14	CAIRDDSSNQPQHF	TGTGCCATCAGAGACGACAGTAGCAATCAGCCCCAGCATTTT
-	TRBD1	TRBV3-1/TRBV3-2	TRBJ2-5	14	CASSLQGAGEIQYF	TGTGCCAGCAGTCTACAGGGGGCTGGGGAGATCCAGTACTTC
once	-	TRBV18	TRBJ2-2	14	CASSPQANTGELFF	TGTGCCAGCTCACCTCAAGCGAACACCGGGGAGCTGTTTTTT
-	-	TRBV7-9	TRBJ2-7	12	CASSLPGYEQYF	TGTGCCAGCAGCTTACCCGGGTACGAGCAGTACTTC
-	-	TRBV20-1	TRBJ1-1	14	CSASPSGANTEAFF	TGCAGTGCTAGTCCATCAGGGGCGAACACTGAAGCTTTCTTT
-	TRBD1	TRBV28	TRBJ1-1	15	CASSYPAGGLAEAFF	TGTGCCAGCAGTTACCCGGCAGGGGGCCTCGCTGAAGCTTTCTTT
-	-	TRBV27	TRBJ1-6	15	CASSSLGTARPPLHF	TGTGCCAGCAGTTCGCTCGGGACTGCAAGACCACCCCTCCACTTT
-	-	TRBV29-1	TRBJ1-2	12	CSGKGQGYGYTF	TGCAGCGGTAAAGGGCAGGGCTACGGCTACACCTTC
-	-	TRBV24-1	TRBJ1-3	16	CATRLPQEMSGNTIYF	TGTGCCACCAGGCTGCCACAGGAGATGTCGGGAAACACCATATATTTT
once	-	TRBV5-5	TRBJ1-4	16	CASSPVQGLPNEKLFF	TGTGCCAGCAGCCCTGTCCAGGGGCTCCCTAATGAAAAACTGTTTTTT
-	-	TRBV4-3	TRBJ1-1	18	CASSQDLTPLGRNTEAFF	TGCGCCAGCAGCCAAGATCTCACCCCGTTAGGAAGGAACACTGAAGCTTTCTTT
-	-	TRBV9	TRBJ2-3	15	CASSVRRTSLDTQYF	TGTGCCAGCAGCGTCCGCCGGACGTCCTTGGATACGCAGTATTTT
-	-	TRBV7-9	TRBJ1-1	11	CASSQRVEAFF	TGTGCCAGCAGCCAGAGAGTAGAAGCTTTCTTT
-	TRBD1	TRBV14	TRBJ1-1	14	CASSQDRSNTEAFF	TGTGCCAGCAGCCAGGACAGGTCCAACACTGAAGCTTTCTTT
-	-	TRBV21-1	TRBJ1-1	16	CASSKSVGQGYTEAFF	TGTGCCAGCAGCAAATCGGTGGGGCAGGGGTACACTGAAGCTTTCTTT
-	-	TRBV7-9	TRBJ1-1	13	CASSLSEYTEAFF	TGTGCCAGCAGCCTATCGGAGTACACTGAAGCTTTCTTT
-	TRBD1	TRBV5-6	TRBJ1-5	15	CASSTGQGRDQPQHF	TGTGCCAGCAGCACCGGACAGGGTCGGGATCAGCCCCAGCATTTT
-	TRBD1	TRBV6-4	TRBJ2-7	13	CASSRDRGDEQYF	TGTGCCAGCAGCCGAGACAGGGGAGACGAGCAGTACTTC
-	-	TRBV2	TRBJ1-2	16	CASSDDGQDPFYGYTF	TGTGCCAGCAGTGACGACGGACAAGACCCTTTCTATGGCTACACCTTC